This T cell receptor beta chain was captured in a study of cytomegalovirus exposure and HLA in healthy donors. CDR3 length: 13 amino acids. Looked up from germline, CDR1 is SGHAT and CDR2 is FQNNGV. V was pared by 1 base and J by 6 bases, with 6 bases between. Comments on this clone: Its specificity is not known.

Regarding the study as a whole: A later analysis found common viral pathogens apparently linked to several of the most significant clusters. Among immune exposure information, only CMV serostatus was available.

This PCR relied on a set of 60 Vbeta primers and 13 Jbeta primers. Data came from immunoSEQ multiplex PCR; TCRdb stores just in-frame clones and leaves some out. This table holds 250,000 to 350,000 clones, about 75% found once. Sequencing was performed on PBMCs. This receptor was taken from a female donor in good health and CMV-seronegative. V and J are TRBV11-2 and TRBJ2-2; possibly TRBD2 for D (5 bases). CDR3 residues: CASSLVGAGELFF. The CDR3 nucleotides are TGTGCCAGCAGCTTAGTCGGGGCCGGGGAGCTGTTTTTT. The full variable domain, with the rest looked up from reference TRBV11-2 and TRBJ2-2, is EAGVAQSPRYKIIEKRQSVAFWCNPISGHATLYWYQQILGQGPKLLIQFQNNGVVDDSQLPKDRFSAERLKGVDSTLKIQPAKLEDSAVYLCASSLVGAGELFFGEGSRLTVL.